Listed below are T cell receptor beta chains from one sample, sequenced in a study of blood T cells in healthy people across ages. TCRdb independently ran MiXCR on the 5' RACE reads; one entry per CDR3 protein. The table records fewer than 1,200,000 distinct CDR3 sequences, about 25% of them present only once. The data also belong to a second study, concerning T cells of mothers and their children.

Sequencing was carried out using blood. Receptors originate from a girl between 2 and 10 years old in good health. Both conserved end residues are trimmed from each CDR3. Each record gives: D gene, J gene, V gene, CDR3 protein. A D gene is named only where the DNA matches it firmly.

D gene: -
J gene: TRBJ2-3
V gene: TRBV4-1
CDR3 protein: ASSQVILDTQY

D gene: -
J gene: TRBJ2-7
V gene: TRBV6-2/TRBV6-3
CDR3 protein: ASSYALAGGGGYEQY

D gene: TRBD2
J gene: TRBJ2-5
V gene: TRBV20-1
CDR3 protein: SARSPGGEY

D gene: TRBD1
J gene: TRBJ1-1
V gene: TRBV12-3/TRBV12-4
CDR3 protein: ASKNRDRNTEAF

D gene: TRBD1
J gene: TRBJ2-7
V gene: TRBV12-5
CDR3 protein: ASGPDRGLGEQY

D gene: -
J gene: TRBJ1-1
V gene: TRBV6-5
CDR3 protein: AGSLGTNTEAF

D gene: -
J gene: TRBJ2-7
V gene: TRBV5-1
CDR3 protein: ASSRNGEINYEQY

D gene: -
J gene: TRBJ2-3
V gene: TRBV28
CDR3 protein: ASTPWGAISTDTQY

D gene: -
J gene: TRBJ2-3
V gene: TRBV20-1
CDR3 protein: SAGRGDTQY

D gene: -
J gene: TRBJ1-6
V gene: TRBV5-1
CDR3 protein: ASSLDGQNSPLH

D gene: TRBD2
J gene: TRBJ2-3
V gene: TRBV29-1
CDR3 protein: STKPGDYFPDTQY

D gene: -
J gene: TRBJ2-7
V gene: TRBV6-2/TRBV6-3
CDR3 protein: ASRSLYREAPYEQY

D gene: TRBD2
J gene: TRBJ2-3
V gene: TRBV20-1
CDR3 protein: SAKGTHREGSSRPKVTDTQY

D gene: TRBD1
J gene: TRBJ2-3
V gene: TRBV29-1
CDR3 protein: SVDSVGDSLFGDTQY

D gene: -
J gene: TRBJ2-3
V gene: TRBV9
CDR3 protein: ASSAEQGWIDTQY

D gene: TRBD2
J gene: TRBJ2-5
V gene: TRBV25-1
CDR3 protein: ASSEIELADQETQY

D gene: -
J gene: TRBJ2-1
V gene: TRBV7-3
CDR3 protein: ASSPLGWDEQF

D gene: -
J gene: TRBJ1-3
V gene: TRBV9
CDR3 protein: ASSVAMGTGNTIY

D gene: -
J gene: TRBJ1-5
V gene: TRBV29-1
CDR3 protein: SVAGTGGYSNQPQH

D gene: -
J gene: TRBJ1-1
V gene: TRBV29-1
CDR3 protein: SVEGTSEAF

D gene: -
J gene: TRBJ1-1
V gene: TRBV11-2
CDR3 protein: ASSLDRLSEAF

D gene: -
J gene: TRBJ1-4
V gene: TRBV6-2/TRBV6-3
CDR3 protein: ASTRSDNEKLF

D gene: -
J gene: TRBJ2-2
V gene: TRBV7-9
CDR3 protein: ASSSNPGELF

D gene: -
J gene: -
V gene: TRBV7-8
CDR3 protein: TSNWGNEQF

D gene: -
J gene: TRBJ2-2
V gene: TRBV29-1
CDR3 protein: SVSRTDGTGELF

D gene: TRBD2
J gene: TRBJ2-3
V gene: TRBV20-1
CDR3 protein: SAPLGGRTDTQY

D gene: TRBD2
J gene: TRBJ2-2
V gene: TRBV5-1
CDR3 protein: ASSLRAGGIDTGELF

D gene: -
J gene: TRBJ2-1
V gene: TRBV18
CDR3 protein: ASSETRSEQF

D gene: -
J gene: TRBJ1-2
V gene: TRBV6-5
CDR3 protein: ASSCSTGTYGYT

D gene: -
J gene: TRBJ2-7
V gene: TRBV28
CDR3 protein: ASSLGTLFLGPYEQY

D gene: TRBD2
J gene: TRBJ2-5
V gene: TRBV7-2
CDR3 protein: ASSLPSGGSFQETQY

D gene: TRBD1
J gene: -
V gene: TRBV27
CDR3 protein: ASRDTGEETQY

D gene: -
J gene: TRBJ2-2
V gene: TRBV6-6
CDR3 protein: ASSYVRGRELF

D gene: TRBD2
J gene: TRBJ2-1
V gene: TRBV3-1
CDR3 protein: ASSQDHGEGRQF

D gene: -
J gene: TRBJ1-1
V gene: TRBV15
CDR3 protein: ATSRSLENTEAF

D gene: -
J gene: TRBJ1-2
V gene: TRBV28
CDR3 protein: ASSHPGNYGYT

D gene: -
J gene: TRBJ2-5
V gene: TRBV7-2
CDR3 protein: ASSAWTTGETQY

D gene: -
J gene: TRBJ2-5
V gene: TRBV18
CDR3 protein: ASSPPDRLESETQY

D gene: TRBD1
J gene: TRBJ1-2
V gene: TRBV20-1
CDR3 protein: SARRTGTYGYT

D gene: TRBD1
J gene: -
V gene: TRBV25-1
CDR3 protein: ASSPSYRGLGSGEQF

D gene: -
J gene: TRBJ2-3
V gene: TRBV20-1
CDR3 protein: SARDIVATDTQY

D gene: TRBD1
J gene: TRBJ2-1
V gene: TRBV7-9
CDR3 protein: ASSFNSEDRGLHNEQF

D gene: -
J gene: TRBJ2-1
V gene: TRBV14
CDR3 protein: ASSQDGLEAWYYNEQF

D gene: TRBD2
J gene: TRBJ2-3
V gene: TRBV29-1
CDR3 protein: SELAGDTDTQY

D gene: -
J gene: TRBJ2-1
V gene: TRBV4-1
CDR3 protein: ASSQVLRRREKNEQF

D gene: TRBD1
J gene: TRBJ2-7
V gene: TRBV7-2
CDR3 protein: ASSLGPGQGTGQY

D gene: TRBD2
J gene: TRBJ2-1
V gene: TRBV12-3/TRBV12-4
CDR3 protein: ASSQGGAGGKF

D gene: -
J gene: TRBJ2-7
V gene: TRBV18
CDR3 protein: ASSVGLASYEQY

D gene: -
J gene: TRBJ1-2
V gene: TRBV4-3
CDR3 protein: ASSQGIGRSGYT

D gene: -
J gene: TRBJ1-2
V gene: TRBV4-3
CDR3 protein: ASSQDRDLVYGYT

D gene: -
J gene: TRBJ2-4
V gene: TRBV7-2
CDR3 protein: ASRGVAPKNIQY